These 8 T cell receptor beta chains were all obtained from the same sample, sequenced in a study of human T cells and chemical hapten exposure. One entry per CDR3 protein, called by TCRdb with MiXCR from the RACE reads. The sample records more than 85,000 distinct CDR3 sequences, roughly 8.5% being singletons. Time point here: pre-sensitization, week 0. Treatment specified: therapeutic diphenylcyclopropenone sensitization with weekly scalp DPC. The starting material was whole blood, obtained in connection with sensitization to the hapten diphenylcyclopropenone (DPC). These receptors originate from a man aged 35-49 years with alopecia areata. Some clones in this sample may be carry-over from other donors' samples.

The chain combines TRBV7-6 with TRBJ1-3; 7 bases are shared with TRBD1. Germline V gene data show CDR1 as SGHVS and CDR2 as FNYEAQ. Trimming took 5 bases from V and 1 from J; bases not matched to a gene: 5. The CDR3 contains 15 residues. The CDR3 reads CASSQGQTSGNTIYF. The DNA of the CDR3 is TGTGCCAGCAGCCAGGGACAGACTTCTGGAAACACCATATATTTT.

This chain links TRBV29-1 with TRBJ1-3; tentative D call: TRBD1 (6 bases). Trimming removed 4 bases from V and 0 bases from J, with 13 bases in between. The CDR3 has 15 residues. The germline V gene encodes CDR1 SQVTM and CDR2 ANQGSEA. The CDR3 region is CSVVGGEVSGNTIYF. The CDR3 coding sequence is TGCAGCGTTGTAGGGGGGGAAGTCTCTGGAAACACCATATATTTT.

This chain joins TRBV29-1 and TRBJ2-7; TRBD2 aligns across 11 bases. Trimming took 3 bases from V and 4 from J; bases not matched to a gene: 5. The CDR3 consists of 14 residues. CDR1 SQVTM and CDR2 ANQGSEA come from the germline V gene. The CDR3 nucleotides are TGCAGCGTTGAGACTAGCGGGAAGGTTTACGAGCAGTACTTC. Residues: CSVETSGKVYEQYF.

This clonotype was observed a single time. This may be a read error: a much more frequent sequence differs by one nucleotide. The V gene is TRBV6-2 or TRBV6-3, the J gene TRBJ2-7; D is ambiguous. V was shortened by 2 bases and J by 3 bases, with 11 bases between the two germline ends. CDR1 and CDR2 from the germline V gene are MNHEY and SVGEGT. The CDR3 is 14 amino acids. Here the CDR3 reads CASSYRDDLYEQYF. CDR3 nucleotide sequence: TGTGCCAGCAGTTACCGAGACGACCTCTACGAGCAGTACTTC.

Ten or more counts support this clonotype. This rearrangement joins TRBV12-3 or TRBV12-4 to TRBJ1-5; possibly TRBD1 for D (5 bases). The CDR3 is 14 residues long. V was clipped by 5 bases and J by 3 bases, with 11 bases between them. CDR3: CASSPREVNQPQHF. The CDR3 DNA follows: TGTGCCAGCAGTCCCAGGGAGGTCAATCAGCCCCAGCATTTT.

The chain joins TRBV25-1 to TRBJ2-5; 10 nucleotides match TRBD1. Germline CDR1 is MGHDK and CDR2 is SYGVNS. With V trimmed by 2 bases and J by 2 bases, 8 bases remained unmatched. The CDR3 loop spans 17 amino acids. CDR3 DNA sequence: TGTGCCAGCAGTGAAGTCAGGGGACAGGGGAAGCAAGAGACCCAGTACTTC. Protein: CASSEVRGQGKQETQYF.

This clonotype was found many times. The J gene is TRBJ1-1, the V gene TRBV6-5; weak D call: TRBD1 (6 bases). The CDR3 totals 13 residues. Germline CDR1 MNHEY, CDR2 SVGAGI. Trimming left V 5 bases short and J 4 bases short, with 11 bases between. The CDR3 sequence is CASSRDTSTEAFF. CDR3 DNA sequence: TGTGCCAGCAGTAGGGACACGTCCACTGAAGCTTTCTTT.

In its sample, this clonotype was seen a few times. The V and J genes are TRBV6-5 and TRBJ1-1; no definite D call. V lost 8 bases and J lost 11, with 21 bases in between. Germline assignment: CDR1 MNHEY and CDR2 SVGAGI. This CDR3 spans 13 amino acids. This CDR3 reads CASLHSGGGGAFF. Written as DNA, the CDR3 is TGTGCCAGCCTTCACTCCGGCGGAGGTGGGGCTTTCTTT.